In its sample, the clone carrying this T cell receptor (beta chain) was seen many times. No antigen is known for it. The read terminates 3 residues before the CDR3 end, so the remaining end is supplied by the germline J gene. These data come from a study of T cell clonality in common variable immunodeficiency. Profiling relied on immunoSEQ multiplex PCR, and the TCRdb table lists in-frame clones only, not all of them. In total the sample includes over 30,000 clones, none of them seen once. Notes on the study in general: In common variable immunodeficiency, TCR beta chains reportedly carried fewer deletions and N-nucleotide insertions.

This CDR3 spans 13 amino acids. V dropped 1 base and J dropped 4 bases, with 7 bases sitting between them. Per germline, CDR1 SGHTA and CDR2 FQGNSA. The sequencing input was peripheral blood mononuclear cells. The rearrangement uses TRBV7-2 and TRBJ1-1, with unresolved D. This receptor was obtained from a human donor with common variable immunodeficiency. The part of the CDR3 DNA that was read is TGTGCCAGCAGCTTAGGGTGGGCCACTGAA. It yields the protein CASSLGWATE. The full CDR3 protein is CASSLGWATEAFF.